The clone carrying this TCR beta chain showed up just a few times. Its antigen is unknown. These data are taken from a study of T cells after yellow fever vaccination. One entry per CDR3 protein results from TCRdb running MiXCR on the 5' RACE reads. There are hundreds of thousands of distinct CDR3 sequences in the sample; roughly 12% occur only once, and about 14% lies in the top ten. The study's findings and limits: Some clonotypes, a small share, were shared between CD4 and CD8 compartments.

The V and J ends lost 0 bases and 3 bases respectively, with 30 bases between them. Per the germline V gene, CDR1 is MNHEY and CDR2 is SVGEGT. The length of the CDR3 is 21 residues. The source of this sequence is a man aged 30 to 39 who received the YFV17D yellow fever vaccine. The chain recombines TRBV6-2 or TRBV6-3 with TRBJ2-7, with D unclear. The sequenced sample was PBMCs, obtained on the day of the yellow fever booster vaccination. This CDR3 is CASSYSSLGKMKVYENYEQYF. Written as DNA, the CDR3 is TGTGCCAGCAGTTACTCCTCTCTTGGTAAAATGAAGGTCTACGAAAACTACGAGCAGTACTTC.